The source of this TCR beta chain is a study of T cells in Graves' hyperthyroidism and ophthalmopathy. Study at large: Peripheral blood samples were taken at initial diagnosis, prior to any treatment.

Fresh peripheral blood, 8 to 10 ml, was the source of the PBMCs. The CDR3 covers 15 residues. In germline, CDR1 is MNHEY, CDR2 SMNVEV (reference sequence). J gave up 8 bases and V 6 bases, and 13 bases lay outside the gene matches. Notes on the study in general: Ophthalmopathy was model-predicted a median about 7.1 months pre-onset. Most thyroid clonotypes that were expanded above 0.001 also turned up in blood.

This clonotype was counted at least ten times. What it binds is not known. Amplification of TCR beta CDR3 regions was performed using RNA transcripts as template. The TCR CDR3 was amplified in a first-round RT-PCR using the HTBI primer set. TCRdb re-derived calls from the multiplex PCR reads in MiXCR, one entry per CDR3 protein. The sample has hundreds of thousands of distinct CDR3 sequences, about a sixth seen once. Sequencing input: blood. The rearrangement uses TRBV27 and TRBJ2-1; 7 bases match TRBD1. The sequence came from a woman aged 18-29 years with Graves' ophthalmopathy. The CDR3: CASSPTGARWDEQFF. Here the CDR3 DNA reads TGTGCCAGCAGCCCAACAGGGGCCCGGTGGGATGAGCAGTTCTTC.